This TCR beta chain was sequenced during a study of blood T cell repertoires in COVID-19. The length of the CDR3 is 11 residues. The ends were cut back, 7 bases at V and 4 bases at J, with 7 bases in the middle. The V gene's germline CDR1 is SEHNR and CDR2 FQNEAQ (reference sequence). Clones were sequenced by immunoSEQ multiplex PCR, and TCRdb holds only the in-frame ones, with some missing. The data hold approximately 200,000 clones, with around 85% observed a single time. Sequenced: peripheral blood. The chain recombines TRBV7-9 with TRBJ2-5; possible D gene TRBD2, 5 bases. This clonotype was sampled from a man between 60 and 70 years old with acute or convalescent COVID-19. The CDR3 DNA follows: TGTGCCAGCATGAGGGCAGAGACCCAGTACTTC. It encodes CASMRAETQYF.